This passage covers 16 T cell receptor beta chains from one sample sequenced in a study of graft-versus-host responses after intestinal transplantation. Clones were read by immunoSEQ multiplex PCR, and TCRdb kept only the in-frame ones, dropping some. The repertoire holds 45,000 to 60,000 clones, with roughly 95% as singletons. Which antigens these TCRs recognize remains unknown. The specimen comprised unstimulated CD8+ T cells sorted from spleen or lymph node cells, sampled before transplant. The source of these receptors is a human donor who was the organ donor for an intestinal transplant.

The rearrangement joins TRBV7-3 to TRBJ2-3, with TRBD2 matching over 7 bases. The ends lost 3 bases at V and 1 base at J; junction bases unmatched: 4. Germline V gene data show CDR1 as SGHTA and CDR2 as FQGTGA. The CDR3 contains 15 residues. In DNA form, the CDR3 reads TGTGCCAGCAGCTTCAGCGGGGATCGCACAGATACGCAGTATTTT. Its translation: CASSFSGDRTDTQYF.

The J gene is TRBJ2-7, the V gene TRBV18; the match to TRBD2 covers 7 bases. CDR1 is KGHSH and CDR2 is LQKENI in the germline V gene. This CDR3 spans 11 amino acids. The CDR3 nucleotides are TGTGCTTGCTCCGGGGGGAACGAGCAGTACTTC. Translation: CACSGGNEQYF.

The chain uses TRBV27 and TRBJ2-5; TRBD1 agrees at 7 bases. Trimming took 1 base from V and 6 from J; bases not matched to a gene: 8. CDR3 size: 15 residues. The V gene's germline CDR1 is MNHEY and CDR2 SMNVEV (reference sequence). The CDR3 DNA reads as TGTGCCAGCAGTTTATTCCGAACAGGGGAAAAGACCCAGTACTTC. Translated: CASSLFRTGEKTQYF.

V usage is TRBV9 and J usage is TRBJ2-5; TRBD1 is a possible D gene (6 bases). The CDR3 sequence is 13 residues long. The germline V gene has CDR1 SGDLS and CDR2 YYNGEE. V was pared by 4 bases and J by 5 bases, with 12 bases between. The CDR3, as DNA: TGTGCCAGCAGCTCCGGGACATCCGAGACCCAGTACTTC. This sequence encodes CASSSGTSETQYF.

This chain connects TRBV2 to TRBJ2-1; D may correspond to TRBD1 or TRBD2 (5 bases each). The germline V gene has CDR1 SNHLY and CDR2 FYNNEI. The CDR3 runs to 12 residues. V was cut by 6 bases and J by 7 bases, with 10 bases left in between. CDR3 sequence: CASSGTENEQFF. CDR3 DNA: TGTGCCAGCAGCGGGACCGAGAATGAGCAGTTCTTC.

This chain connects TRBV10-1 to TRBJ1-2; TRBD1 matches 10 bases. This CDR3 is 15 amino acids long. Looked up from germline, CDR1 is WNHNN and CDR2 is SYGVQD (reference sequence). V was pared by 6 bases and J by 4 bases, with 8 bases of the junction left unmatched. Written as DNA, the CDR3 is TGCGCCAGCAGCCCTACCGGGACAGGGGCCTATGGCTACACCTTC. Its translation is CASSPTGTGAYGYTF.

This chain links TRBV28 with TRBJ2-7, with D uncertain. With 4 bases removed from V and 4 bases from J, the gap between germline ends came to 5 bases. Germline assignment: CDR1 MDHEN and CDR2 SYDVKM. The CDR3 is 11 amino acids. The CDR3 sequence: CASSSGYEQYF. The CDR3 DNA reads as TGTGCCAGCAGTTCCGGTTACGAGCAGTACTTC.

This chain joins TRBV5-4 and TRBJ2-7; D may be TRBD1 or TRBD2 (5 bases each). V lost 3 bases and J lost 5, with 15 bases in between. CDR3 length equals 14 residues. The germline gives CDR1 SGHNT, CDR2 YYREEE (reference sequence). The CDR3 nucleotides are TGTGCCAGCAGCTCCCCCAATGGGGGAGACGAGCAGTACTTC. It encodes CASSSPNGGDEQYF.

The chain's CDR3 is CASGARSDGVLYEQYF. In DNA form, the CDR3 reads TGTGCCAGCGGCGCTCGGTCGGATGGGGTCCTCTACGAGCAGTACTTC. The V gene is TRBV9, the J gene TRBJ2-7; D gene unclear. This CDR3 comprises 16 residues. Germline V lookup: CDR1 SGDLS, CDR2 YYNGEE. Trimming pared 7 bases from V and 3 bases from J, leaving 23 bases between.

This chain uses TRBV27 with TRBJ2-5; a weak D match, TRBD2 (6 bases). The CDR3 extends over 13 amino acids. V shed 1 base and J shed 5 bases, with 8 bases lying between them. CDR1 is MNHEY and CDR2 is SMNVEV in the germline V gene (reference sequence). The CDR3 sequence: CASSLLEGETQYF. The CDR3 DNA is TGTGCCAGCAGTTTATTGGAGGGGGAGACCCAGTACTTC.

This chain uses TRBV5-1 with TRBJ1-1, with 10 bases that match TRBD1. The CDR3 extends over 14 amino acids. V was pared by 6 bases and J by 5 bases, with 7 bases of the junction left unmatched. CDR1 and CDR2 from the germline V gene are SGHRS and YFSETQ. The DNA for the CDR3 is TGCGCCAGCAAGCACGGGACAGGGGCAACTGAAGCTTTCTTT. Translated: CASKHGTGATEAFF.

The chain links TRBV29-1 to TRBJ1-2, with 7 bases fitting TRBD1. The V gene end was trimmed by 7 bases and the J gene end by 2 bases; junction bases not matched to a gene: 10. This CDR3 has 14 amino acids. Germline V gene lookup returns CDR1 SQVTM and CDR2 ANQGSEA. CDR3 sequence reads: CSAQPSTGNYGYTF. The CDR3 nucleotides read TGCAGCGCCCAACCGTCGACAGGGAACTATGGCTACACCTTC. Full variable domain (remainder filled in from reference TRBV29-1 and TRBJ1-2): SAVISQKPSRDICQRGTSLTIQCQVDSQVTMMFWYRQQPGQSLTLIATANQGSEATYESGFVIDKFPISRPNLTFSTLTVSNMSPEDSSIYLCSAQPSTGNYGYTFGSGTRLTVV.

The V call is TRBV19, the J call TRBJ2-7; D gene unclear. This CDR3 comprises 12 residues. CDR1 is LNHDA and CDR2 is SQIVND in the germline V gene (reference sequence). V lost 1 base, J lost 7 bases, and 8 bases lay in between. CDR3 loop: CASSIGLTEQYF. The CDR3 region has the DNA TGTGCCAGTAGTATAGGCCTCACTGAGCAGTACTTC.

This clone appeared a single time. The chain uses TRBV13 and TRBJ2-7; the match to TRBD1 covers 9 bases. Germline V gene lookup returns CDR1 PRHDT and CDR2 FYEKMQ (reference sequence). J gave up 2 bases and V 2 bases, and 1 base lay outside the gene matches. The CDR3 runs 14 residues. The CDR3 here is CASSLRDRAYEQYF. The CDR3 DNA sequence: TGTGCCAGCAGCTTAAGGGACAGGGCCTACGAGCAGTACTTC.

This chain joins TRBV19 and TRBJ2-1; no clear D gene. Trimming removed 1 base at V and 4 bases at J, with 20 bases between. Germline V gene data show CDR1 as LNHDA and CDR2 as SQIVND (reference sequence). This CDR3 is built from 18 residues. The DNA for the CDR3 is TGTGCCAGTAGTATAGGCCCCCCGACACCCGAACCGTACAATGAGCAGTTCTTC. Its protein product is CASSIGPPTPEPYNEQFF.

This clone came up once. The gene calls are TRBV4-3 and TRBJ1-1; 7 nucleotides agree with TRBD1. The V gene end was trimmed by 1 base and the J gene end by 1 base; junction bases not matched to a gene: 3. The CDR3 extends over 15 amino acids. Germline V gives CDR1 LGHNA, CDR2 YSLEER. CDR3 residues: CASSQVSGGNTEAFF. CDR3 bases: TGCGCCAGCAGCCAAGTTTCAGGGGGGAACACTGAAGCTTTCTTT.